This T cell receptor beta chain was identified during a study of glioma-infiltrating T cells after dendritic cell vaccination. The time point here: after dendritic cell vaccination, including at tumor progression/relapse. Trimming removed 1 base from V and 6 bases from J, with 24 bases in between. The CDR3 extends over 18 amino acids. Germline CDR1 and CDR2: SGHTA and FQGNSA. Measured with immunoSEQ multiplex PCR; TCRdb has only the in-frame clones, and not every one. Of 85,000 or so clones in the sample, 85% were seen once. This sample comprised blood, obtained after dendritic cell vaccination. This sequence joins TRBV7-2 and TRBJ1-2, with TRBD1 as a possible D gene (5 bases). The sequence was obtained from a human donor with glioblastoma. CDR3: CASSLDGLVGLRGDGYTF. In DNA, the CDR3 is TGTGCCAGCAGCTTAGACGGGCTAGTGGGACTCCGGGGGGATGGCTACACCTTC. Complete variable domain (other parts from reference TRBV7-2 and TRBJ1-2): GAGVSQSPSNKVTEKGKDVELRCDPISGHTALYWYRQSLGQGLEFLIYFQGNSAPDKSGLPSDRFSAERTGGSVSTLTIQRTQQEDSAVYLCASSLDGLVGLRGDGYTFGSGTRLTVV.